What follows are 23 T cell receptor beta chains derived from one specimen sequenced in a study of post-analysis software for immune sequencing data. Findings and caveats of the study: Roughly 5 TRBV segments occurring more often in patients than controls included TRBV5-6, TRBV5-1 and TRBV20-1.

Unique molecular identifiers were carried by the TCR beta cDNA libraries. TCRdb ran MiXCR on the PCR reads and lists one entry per CDR3 protein. The sample lists under 650,000 distinct CDR3 sequences, around 44% seen once, with around 1.7% in the top ten. No cognate antigen is known for these TCRs. Input material: blood. These receptors originate from a girl between 5 and 17 years old with multiple sclerosis.

This clonotype was counted only a few times. The rearrangement joins TRBV20-1 to TRBJ1-2, with D unclear. V was pared by 0 bases and J by 7 bases, with 15 bases between. Germline V gene lookup returns CDR1 DFQATT and CDR2 SNEGSKA (reference sequence). The CDR3 contains 14 residues. CDR3 in amino acids: CSARDVRGGFGYTF. CDR3 in DNA: TGCAGTGCTAGAGATGTCCGGGGTGGTTTTGGCTACACCTTC.

This clonotype was counted only a few times. The genes are TRBV18 and TRBJ2-4, with TRBD1 as a possible D gene (6 bases). The length of the CDR3 is 14 residues. The V and J ends lost 3 bases and 13 bases respectively, with 19 bases between them. In germline, CDR1 is KGHSH, CDR2 LQKENI. CDR3: CASSPDSFLGEQYF. The CDR3 DNA follows: TGTGCCAGCTCACCGGACAGTTTTTTGGGGGAGCAGTACTTC.

Concerning this clonotype: One junction end disagrees with the germline gene, perhaps due to a read error. This chain connects TRBV20-1 to TRBJ1-6, with D uncertain. The length of the CDR3 is 14 residues. CDR1 is DFQATT and CDR2 is SNEGSKA in the germline V gene (reference sequence). The CDR3 is CSAPEGAGNSPLHF. CDR3 bases: TGCAGTGCTCCCGAGGGCGCTGGTAATTCACCTCTCCACTTT.

This clonotype was detected a few times. The chain employs TRBV7-2 and TRBJ2-5; 14 bases match TRBD2. Germline V CDR1 and CDR2: SGHTA, FQGNSA. The V gene end was trimmed by 4 bases and the J gene end by 3 bases; junction bases not matched to a gene: 4. This CDR3 has 16 amino acids. CDR3 bases: TGTGCCAGCAGCTCGACTAGCGGGGGGGGAAAAGAGACCCAGTACTTC. Translating it yields CASSSTSGGGKETQYF.

A single count supports this clonotype. The chain carries TRBV7-9 and TRBJ2-6; no firm D call. Trimming took 2 bases from V and 4 from J, leaving 12 bases between them. Germline values: CDR1 SEHNR, CDR2 FQNEAQ (reference sequence). The CDR3 spans 16 residues. As DNA, the CDR3 is TGTGCCAGCAGCTTACCGAGTTTCATGGGGGCCAACGTCCTGACTTTC. Translated: CASSLPSFMGANVLTF.

The chain has TRBV5-1 and TRBJ2-3, with 11 nucleotides matching TRBD2. From germline, CDR1 is SGHRS and CDR2 YFSETQ. This CDR3 spans 16 amino acids. After removal of 4 bases from V and 4 bases from J, the junction contained 8 bases not matched to a gene. The CDR3 sequence: CASSPTSGAGADTQYF. For the CDR3, the DNA is TGCGCCAGCAGCCCGACTAGCGGGGCTGGTGCAGATACGCAGTATTTT.

The table lists this clonotype with a few counts. The rearrangement links TRBV5-6 to TRBJ2-7; 7 bases are shared with TRBD1. The CDR3 spans 15 residues. The germline gives CDR1 SGHDT, CDR2 YYEEEE. V lost 5 bases, J lost 3 bases, and 11 bases stayed unmatched. CDR3 sequence: CASRVRDREIYEQYF. CDR3 coding DNA: TGTGCCAGCAGGGTCCGGGACAGAGAGATCTACGAGCAGTACTTC.

The chain joins TRBV15 to TRBJ2-1; D might be TRBD2 (5 bases). Germline V lookup: CDR1 LNHNV, CDR2 YYDKDF (reference sequence). The germline V and J ends were trimmed by 0 bases and 9 bases, with 9 bases remaining between them. The CDR3 covers 13 residues. The CDR3, as DNA: TGTGCCACCAGCAGAGAGGTAGGGAGTGAGCAGTTCTTC. It codes for CATSREVGSEQFF.

Comments on this clonotype: Because the CDR3's place on the DNA is in doubt, the DNA is left out and the CDR3 is given as listed by TCRdb. The J gene is TRBJ2-6, the V gene TRBV29-1. Germline CDR1 SQVTM, CDR2 ANQGSEA. The CDR3 region is 12 residues in length, termini included. CDR3 region: CSVGSGANVRTF.

The V call is TRBV29-1, the J call TRBJ2-5; 14 bases are a match to TRBD2. V gave up 7 bases and J gave up 11 bases; unmatched junction bases: 9. The germline gives CDR1 SQVTM, CDR2 ANQGSEA. The CDR3 has 13 residues. For the CDR3, the DNA is TGCAGCGCTAGACTAGCGGGAGGGGAAGAGCAGTACTTC. This translates into CSARLAGGEEQYF.

Only a few counts were recorded for this clonotype. The chain links TRBV20-1 to TRBJ2-3; 9 bases map to TRBD2. The CDR3 contains 14 residues. Germline CDR1 and CDR2: DFQATT and SNEGSKA (reference sequence). The trim removed 5 bases at V and 4 bases at J, leaving 7 bases unmatched. CDR3 nucleotides: TGCAGTGCTCGACCGGGACTAGCCCCAGATACGCAGTATTTT. It translates to CSARPGLAPDTQYF.

The V and J genes are TRBV11-1 and TRBJ2-1; tentative D call: TRBD2 (5 bases). The germline V gene has CDR1 SGHAT and CDR2 FQDESV (reference sequence). Trimming took off 4 bases at V and 2 bases at J, with 15 bases between the two ends. The CDR3 is 16 residues long. The CDR3 region is CASSSKISSPYNEQFF. DNA for the CDR3: TGTGCCAGCAGCTCCAAAATTTCTAGCCCCTACAATGAGCAGTTCTTC.

This clonotype was seen more than once but under ten times. This sequence joins TRBV10-3 and TRBJ2-7; 9 bases line up with TRBD2. The J call is in doubt because the DNA end fits TRBJ2-5 better. This CDR3 contains 13 residues. Germline V lookup: CDR1 ENHRY, CDR2 SYGVKD. The CDR3 nucleotides are TGTGCCACGAAGACTAGCGGTGAAGAGACCCAGTACTTC. This encodes CATKTSGEETQYF.

The chain couples TRBV20-1 to TRBJ2-7; D is undetermined. V dropped 3 bases and J dropped 3 bases, with 12 bases sitting between them. The CDR3 runs to 13 residues. In germline, CDR1 is DFQATT, CDR2 SNEGSKA (reference sequence). The CDR3 is CSARGRLDYEQYF. The CDR3 DNA reads as TGCAGTGCTAGGGGAAGGCTAGACTACGAGCAGTACTTC.

This chain uses TRBV7-6 with TRBJ1-1; D is undetermined. Germline V gives CDR1 SGHVS, CDR2 FNYEAQ. The CDR3 length is 13 residues. Trimming removed 1 base from V and 8 bases from J, with 11 bases in between. CDR3 bases: TGTGCCAGCAGCTTAGGTCCAAGCAACGAAGCTTTCTTT. Translating gives CASSLGPSNEAFF. The full variable domain, in which reference TRBV7-6 and TRBJ1-1 provide the parts outside the CDR3, is GAGVSQSPRYKVTKRGQDVALRCDPISGHVSLYWYRQALGQGPEFLTYFNYEAQQDKSGLPNDRFSAERPEGSISTLTIQRTEQRDSAMYRCASSLGPSNEAFFGQGTRLTVV.

V usage is TRBV6-2 or TRBV6-3 and J usage is TRBJ1-1; tentative D call: TRBD1 (5 bases). The CDR3 loop spans 16 amino acids. CDR1 and CDR2 (germline): MNHEY, SVGEGT. Trimming took off 8 bases at V and 0 bases at J, with 19 bases between the two ends. The CDR3 coding sequence is TGTGCCAGCTACGGCGGGGGGTTCGTAATGAACACTGAAGCTTTCTTT. Protein sequence: CASYGGGFVMNTEAFF.

The chain employs TRBV7-9 and TRBJ2-1; D possibly corresponds to TRBD1 (5 bases). Germline V gives CDR1 SEHNR, CDR2 FQNEAQ (reference sequence). Between the trimmed V and J ends, which lost 1 base and 10 bases, there was a span of 20 bases. CDR3 length: 16 amino acids. CDR3 sequence: CASSLVGAHPRREQFF. In DNA, the CDR3 is TGTGCCAGCAGCTTAGTAGGGGCACATCCGAGGCGGGAGCAGTTCTTC.

This clonotype was recorded a few times. V is TRBV6-2 or TRBV6-3 and J is TRBJ1-6; TRBD1 aligns across 8 bases. CDR3 size: 15 residues. CDR1 is MNHEY, CDR2 SVGEGT, per germline. Unmatched junction bases numbered 6, after V lost 2 bases and J lost 9 bases. The CDR3 bases are TGTGCCAGCAGTTACCTTCAGGGGGCGCGTTCACCCCTCCACTTT. Translating it yields CASSYLQGARSPLHF.

V usage is TRBV6-2 or TRBV6-3 and J usage is TRBJ1-2, with D uncertain. The ends were cut back, 8 bases at V and 2 bases at J, with 9 bases in the middle. The V gene's germline CDR1 is MNHEY and CDR2 SVGEGT. The CDR3 has 12 amino acids. The CDR3 sequence: CASAGLNYGYTF. The CDR3 DNA reads as TGTGCCAGCGCAGGACTAAACTATGGCTACACCTTC.

V gene TRBV20-1 combines with J gene TRBJ2-5, with a weak D call TRBD2 (5 bases). The CDR3 is made up of 14 amino acids. V was cut by 3 bases and J by 3 bases, with 14 bases left in between. Per the germline V gene, CDR1 is DFQATT and CDR2 is SNEGSKA (reference sequence). In DNA, the CDR3 is TGCAGTGCTAGTCCCGACACTAGGGAAGAGACCCAGTACTTC. Residues: CSASPDTREETQYF.

This sequence joins TRBV3-1 and TRBJ2-5, with 9 bases that match TRBD1. The tail of the sequence fits TRBJ2-7 better, so the J call may be wrong. Per germline, CDR1 LGHDT and CDR2 YNNKEL (reference sequence). The CDR3 is 16 amino acids. The CDR3 coding sequence is TGTGCCAGCAGCTTCTTACCGGGACAGGGTGACTACGAGCAGTACTTC. This translates into CASSFLPGQGDYEQYF.

The count of this clonotype is one. This rearrangement joins TRBV6-1 to TRBJ2-7; 8 bases align to TRBD2. TRBJ2-5 matches the DNA end more closely, so the J call is doubtful. The CDR3 spans 17 residues. Germline values: CDR1 MNHNS, CDR2 SASEGT. The CDR3 protein is CASRLSKGARGAETQYF. The CDR3 DNA reads as TGTGCCAGCAGGCTTTCGAAAGGGGCGCGGGGGGCAGAGACCCAGTACTTC.

This clonotype has just a few counts. The V and J genes are TRBV9 and TRBJ2-7, with 13 nucleotides matching TRBD2. The CDR3 consists of 15 residues. CDR1 and CDR2 (germline): SGDLS, YYNGEE. With V trimmed by 3 bases and J by 4 bases, 4 bases remained unmatched. This CDR3 reads CASSETTSGGYEQYF. As DNA, the CDR3 is TGTGCCAGCAGCGAAACGACTAGCGGGGGGTACGAGCAGTACTTC.